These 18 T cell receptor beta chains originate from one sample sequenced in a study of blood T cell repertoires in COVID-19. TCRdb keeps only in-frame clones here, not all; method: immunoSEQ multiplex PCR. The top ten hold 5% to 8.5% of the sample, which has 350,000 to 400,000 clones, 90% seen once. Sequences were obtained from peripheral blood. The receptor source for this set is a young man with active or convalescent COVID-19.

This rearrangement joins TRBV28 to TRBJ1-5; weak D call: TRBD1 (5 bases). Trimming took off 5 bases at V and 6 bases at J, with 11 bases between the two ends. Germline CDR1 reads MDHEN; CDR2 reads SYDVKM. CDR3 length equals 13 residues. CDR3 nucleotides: TGTGCCAGCAGTGTTTGGAGGGGTCAGCCCCAGCATTTT. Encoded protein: CASSVWRGQPQHF. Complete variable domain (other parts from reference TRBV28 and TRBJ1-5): DVKVTQSSRYLVKRTGEKVFLECVQDMDHENMFWYRQDPGLGLRLIYFSYDVKMKEKGDIPEGYSVSREKKERFSLILESASTNQTSMYLCASSVWRGQPQHFGDGTRLSIL.

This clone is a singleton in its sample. The CDR3 spells CASSEGNEQFF. In DNA, the CDR3 is TGTGCCAGCAGCGAGGGCAATGAGCAGTTCTTC. The rearrangement joins TRBV6-5 to TRBJ2-1; weak D call: TRBD2 (5 bases). From germline, CDR1 is MNHEY and CDR2 SVGAGI. V was clipped by 6 bases and J by 6 bases, with 6 bases between them. CDR3 length equals 11 residues.

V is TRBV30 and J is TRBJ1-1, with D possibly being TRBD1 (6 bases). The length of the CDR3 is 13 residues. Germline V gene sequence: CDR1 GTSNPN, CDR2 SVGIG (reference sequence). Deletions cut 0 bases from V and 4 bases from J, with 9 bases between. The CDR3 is CAWSVTGTTEAFF. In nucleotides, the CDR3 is TGTGCCTGGAGTGTCACAGGGACCACTGAAGCTTTCTTT.

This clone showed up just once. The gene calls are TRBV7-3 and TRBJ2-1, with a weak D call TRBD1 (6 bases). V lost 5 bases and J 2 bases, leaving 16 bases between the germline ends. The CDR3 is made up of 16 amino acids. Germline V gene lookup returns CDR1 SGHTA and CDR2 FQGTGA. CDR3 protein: CASSDPGTQTYNEQFF. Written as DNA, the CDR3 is TGTGCCAGCAGCGACCCCGGGACACAAACCTACAATGAGCAGTTCTTC.

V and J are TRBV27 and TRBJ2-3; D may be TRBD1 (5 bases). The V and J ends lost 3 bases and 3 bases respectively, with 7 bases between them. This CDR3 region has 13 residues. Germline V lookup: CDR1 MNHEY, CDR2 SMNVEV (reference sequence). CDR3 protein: CASSLAGTDTQYF. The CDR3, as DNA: TGTGCCAGCAGTTTGGCAGGGACAGATACGCAGTATTTT.

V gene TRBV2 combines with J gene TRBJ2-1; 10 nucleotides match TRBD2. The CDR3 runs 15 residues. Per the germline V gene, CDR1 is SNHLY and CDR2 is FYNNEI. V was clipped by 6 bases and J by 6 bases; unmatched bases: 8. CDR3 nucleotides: TGTGCCAGCAGCGCCACTAGCGGGGCAGCCAATGAGCAGTTCTTC. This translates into CASSATSGAANEQFF.

The CDR3 DNA is TGCGCCAGCAGATCCGAGGTGGCACTTCTCAATCAGCCCCAGCATTTT. It is translated as CASRSEVALLNQPQHF. V usage is TRBV4-1 and J usage is TRBJ1-5; D uncertain. This CDR3 has 16 amino acids. Trimming pared 6 bases from V and 3 bases from J, leaving 18 bases between. Germline V lookup: CDR1 MGHRA, CDR2 YSYEKL.

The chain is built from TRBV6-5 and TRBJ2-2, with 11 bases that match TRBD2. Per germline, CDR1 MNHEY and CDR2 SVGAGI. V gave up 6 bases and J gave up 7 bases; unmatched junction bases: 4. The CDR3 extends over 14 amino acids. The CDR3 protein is CASRLAGAVGELFF. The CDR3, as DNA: TGTGCCAGCAGACTAGCGGGAGCGGTCGGGGAGCTGTTTTTT.

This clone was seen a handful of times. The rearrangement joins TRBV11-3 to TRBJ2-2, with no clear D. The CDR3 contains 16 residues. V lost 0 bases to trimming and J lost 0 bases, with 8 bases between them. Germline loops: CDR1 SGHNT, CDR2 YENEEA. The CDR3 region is CASSLDWQPNTGELFF. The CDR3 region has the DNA TGTGCCAGCAGCTTAGATTGGCAACCGAACACCGGGGAGCTGTTTTTT.

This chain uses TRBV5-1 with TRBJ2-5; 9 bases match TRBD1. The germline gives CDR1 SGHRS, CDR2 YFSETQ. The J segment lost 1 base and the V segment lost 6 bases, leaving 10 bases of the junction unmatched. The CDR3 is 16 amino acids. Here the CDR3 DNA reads TGCGCCAGCACCATCCGACAGGGGGGCCGCCAAGAGACCCAGTACTTC. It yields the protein CASTIRQGGRQETQYF.

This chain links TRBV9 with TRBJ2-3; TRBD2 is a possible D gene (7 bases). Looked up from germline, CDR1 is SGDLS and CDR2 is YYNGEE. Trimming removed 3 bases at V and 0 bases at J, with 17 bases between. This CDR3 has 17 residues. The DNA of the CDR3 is TGTGCCAGCAGCGAGGGGGGGGCGGGGTACAGCACAGATACGCAGTATTTT. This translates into CASSEGGAGYSTDTQYF.

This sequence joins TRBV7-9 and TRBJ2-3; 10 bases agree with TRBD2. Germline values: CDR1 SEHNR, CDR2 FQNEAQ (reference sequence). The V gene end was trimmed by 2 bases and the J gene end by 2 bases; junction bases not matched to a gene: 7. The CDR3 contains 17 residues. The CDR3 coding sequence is TGTGCCAGCAGCTTATTGCTAGCGGGAGCCTCCACAGATACGCAGTATTTT. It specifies CASSLLLAGASTDTQYF.

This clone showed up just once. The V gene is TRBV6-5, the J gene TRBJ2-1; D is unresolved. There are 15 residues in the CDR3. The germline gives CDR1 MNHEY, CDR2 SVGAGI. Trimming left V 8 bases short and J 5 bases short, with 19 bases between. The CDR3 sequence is CASRWAAMVDNEQFF. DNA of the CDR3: TGTGCCAGCCGATGGGCCGCCATGGTAGACAATGAGCAGTTCTTC.

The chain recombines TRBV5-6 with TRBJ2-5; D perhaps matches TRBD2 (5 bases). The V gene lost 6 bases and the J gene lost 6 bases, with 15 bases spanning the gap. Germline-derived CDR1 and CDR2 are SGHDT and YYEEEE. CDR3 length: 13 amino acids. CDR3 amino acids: CASTGGLPKTQYF. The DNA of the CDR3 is TGTGCCAGCACCGGCGGACTGCCTAAGACCCAGTACTTC.

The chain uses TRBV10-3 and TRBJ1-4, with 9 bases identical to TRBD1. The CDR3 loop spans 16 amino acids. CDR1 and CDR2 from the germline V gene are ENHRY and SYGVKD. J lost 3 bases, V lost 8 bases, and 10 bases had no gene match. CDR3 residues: CAIGTGLQGANEKLFF. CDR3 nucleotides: TGTGCCATCGGGACAGGGCTCCAGGGCGCTAATGAAAAACTGTTTTTT.

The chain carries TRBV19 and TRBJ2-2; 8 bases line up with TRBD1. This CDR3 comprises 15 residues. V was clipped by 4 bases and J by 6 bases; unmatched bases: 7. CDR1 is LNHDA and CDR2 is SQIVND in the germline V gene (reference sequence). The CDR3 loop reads CASSKGQGWAGELFF. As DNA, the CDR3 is TGTGCCAGTAGTAAAGGACAGGGATGGGCCGGGGAGCTGTTTTTT. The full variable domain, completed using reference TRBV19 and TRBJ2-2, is DGGITQSPKYLFRKEGQNVTLSCEQNLNHDAMYWYRQDPGQGLRLIYYSQIVNDFQKGDIAEGYSVSREKKESFPLTVTSAQKNPTAFYLCASSKGQGWAGELFFGEGSRLTVL.

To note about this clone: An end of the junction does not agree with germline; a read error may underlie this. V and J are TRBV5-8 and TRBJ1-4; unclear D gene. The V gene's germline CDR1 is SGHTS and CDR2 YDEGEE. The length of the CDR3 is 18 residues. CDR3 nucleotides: TGTGCCAGCAGCTCGGGAAGGTCGGCCCTCGTTCCTAAGGAAAAACTGTTTTTT. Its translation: CASSSGRSALVPKEKLFF.

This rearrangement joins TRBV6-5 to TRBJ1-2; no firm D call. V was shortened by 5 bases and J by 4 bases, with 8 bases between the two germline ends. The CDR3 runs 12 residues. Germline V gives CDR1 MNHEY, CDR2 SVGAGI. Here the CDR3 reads CASSPDTYGYTF. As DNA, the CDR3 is TGTGCCAGCAGTCCCGACACCTATGGCTACACCTTC.